This T cell receptor beta chain was captured by sequencing in a study of naive and memory T cell subsets. Amplification of ligated cDNA took four PCR rounds with SP2 and nested alpha and beta constant primers. TCRdb independently ran MiXCR on the UMI-ligation and nested PCR reads; one entry per CDR3 protein. The table includes fewer than 30,000 distinct CDR3 sequences, roughly 5.2% detected once. This clonotype was observed many times. With V trimmed by 4 bases and J by 4 bases, 4 bases remained unmatched. The germline V gene has CDR1 SGHKS and CDR2 YYEKEE (reference sequence). CDR3 length: 13 residues. TCR cDNA received a 3' ligated oligonucleotide that carried a UMI.

The chain recombines TRBV5-5 with TRBJ1-2; 7 nucleotides line up with TRBD1. The sequenced sample was blood. This receptor was obtained from an adult in good health. The CDR3 DNA follows: TGTGCCAGCAGCAGGGGGGACAGCTATGGCTACACCTTC. This sequence encodes CASSRGDSYGYTF.